This entry concerns a single T cell receptor beta chain. As yet, its antigen is unknown. This CDR3 region has 14 residues. Trimming pared 1 base from V and 8 bases from J, leaving 14 bases between. Germline V lookup: CDR1 SEHNR, CDR2 FQNEAQ (reference sequence). With the ViraFEST assay, the study expanded antigen-specific CD4+ T cells using viral peptide pools, then sequenced them. An approximately 10-day culture period preceded the isolation of CD4+ T cells. Testing of the vaccine recipients showed negative nucleocapsid antibodies and no prior SARS-CoV-2 infection. Wells of roughly 2 million PBMC each were grown with 7.5 to 10 IU/ml IL-2 and roughly 10 ug/ml peptides. Cultures had half their medium replaced with IL-2 medium on days 3 and 7. Generated by immunoSEQ multiplex PCR, the TCRdb table keeps only in-frame clones and is missing some. Here the sample spans 65,000 to 90,000 clones, under 85% being singletons.

This sample is drawn from a study of vaccination effects on CD4 cells after COVID-19. Overall study findings and caveats: Common cold coronavirus cross-reactivity was shown by only 1 of 255 vaccine-induced clones in healthy vaccinees.

This clonotype was obtained from a human donor who received a COVID-19 vaccine. Source: CD4+ T cells from PBMCs cultured with HCoV-NL63 spike peptides, taken before COVID-19 vaccination. This chain uses TRBV7-9 with TRBJ1-2, with unresolved D. CDR3 bases: TGTGCCAGCAGCTTAGATCCCTCTTTCGGGGGCTACACCTTC. Protein sequence: CASSLDPSFGGYTF. Full variable domain (rest looked up from reference TRBV7-9 and TRBJ1-2): DTGVSQNPRHKITKRGQNVTFRCDPISEHNRLYWYRQTLGQGPEFLTYFQNEAQLEKSRLLSDRFSAERPKGSFSTLEIQRTEQGDSAMYLCASSLDPSFGGYTFGSGTRLTVV.